This T cell receptor beta chain was sequenced for a study of T cells after yellow fever vaccination. The overall study: SMART-Seq v4 Ultra Low Input served to prepare low-cell-number fractions.

Germline values: CDR1 DFQATT, CDR2 SNEGSKA (reference sequence). V was shortened by 6 bases and J by 0 bases, with 15 bases between the two germline ends. The CDR3 has 15 residues. Findings and caveats of the study: The study noted that FACS-sorted repertoires could contain abundant clonotypes contaminating from the bulk population. Just a small share of clonotypes turned up in the CD4 compartment as well as the CD8 compartment.

As TCR cDNA was made by 5'RACE template switching, a universal primer site and UMIs were added. TCRdb redid the calling of the 5' RACE reads with MiXCR, one entry per CDR3 protein. The sample lists 100,000 to 150,000 distinct CDR3 sequences; over 8% were seen once. Remarks on this clonotype: Its cognate antigen is unknown.

The chain has TRBV20-1 and TRBJ2-1; possibly TRBD1 for D (5 bases). Here the sequenced sample was CD8+ T cells sorted from PBMCs, taken on the day of the yellow fever booster vaccination. The source of this sequence is a man aged 18 to 29 who received the YFV17D yellow fever vaccine. CDR3 residues: CSAPPGRSSYNEQFF. The CDR3 region has the DNA TGCAGTGCCCCACCAGGGCGCAGCTCCTACAATGAGCAGTTCTTC.